The subject of this entry is one TCR beta chain. The antigen it binds to is not known. The record has no base qualities; no much larger clone is one base away. This sample is drawn from a study of blood T cell repertoires in COVID-19 (dated by TCRdb to about 2020). For context, the study as a whole: The collaborator samples originated in the United States, Italy and Spain and spanned the acute and convalescent phases of COVID-19. The prospective study material was composed of cDNA or gDNA derived from T cells, B-cell-depleted T cells, or PBMCs. The dataset comprised deeply sampled blood TCRbeta repertoires from subjects exposed to, actively infected with, or recovered from COVID-19. The repertoires were released in a freely available public database intended as a resource for research on the immune response to SARS-CoV-2. Samples were obtained from the ongoing ImmuneRACE study (first 160 participants) and from 1,254 subjects provided by 6 global collaborators. Sample metadata almost always included a de-identified subject ID, COVID-19 status, age in years and sex. Where available, HLA class I and class II types were taken from metadata supplied by the sample provider and were not determined by assay-based typing.

From the cysteine up to the phenylalanine, the CDR3 has a length of 14 residues. Only the CDR3 portion is preserved as DNA: 42 bases, with reading frame beginning at the first base. CDR1 and CDR2 were assigned from the germline V gene (reference sequence) as DFQATT and SNEGSKA. Trimming accounts for 3 bases at V and 4 bases at J, while the number of junction bases matched to no gene is 4. Participants in the prospective study were enrolled through a virtual design, were aged roughly 18 to 90 years, and lived in 24 United States geographic areas. Cohort assignment in the prospective study relied on participant-reported clinical history from a screening survey and a study questionnaire. Recovered participants in ImmuneRACE Cohort 3 were defined as having two consecutive negative NP/OP PCR tests, clearance from a healthcare professional, or resolution of symptoms. Each participant in the prospective study had whole blood, serum and a nasopharyngeal or oropharyngeal swab collected by mobile phlebotomists. Over an approximately two-month period, participants in the prospective study had the option of providing additional blood draws and questionnaires. Before DNA extraction, blood samples from the prospective study were shipped at room temperature or frozen.

TCRbeta CDR3 regions were amplified from genomic DNA by means of the immunoSEQ Assay, a bias-controlled multiplex PCR. The paper's data handling went like this. The number of nucleated cells in each sample was estimated from the amplification of reference gene primers within the assay. To quantify the absolute abundance of each unique TCRbeta CDR3 rearrangement, sequence reads were collapsed and filtered. Productive Simpson clonality was computed per sample as the square root of Simpson's diversity index over productive rearrangements. TCRdb stores this immuneACCESS table with in-frame sequences only. Part of the clones is absent; in the studies checked, under half of the shortfall reflects unresolved V genes, and no reason is known for the rest. V and J calls and clone size are as listed in that table; D and trimming were resolved from the DNA. For this sample there are about 270,000 clones; more than 75% appear just once. Less than 20% of the sample comes from the top ten.

The investigation overall reported the following: Clinical and demographic metadata were provided uncurated, with the amount varying by source and participant.

Sample: PBMCs or T cells enriched from blood (not recorded which). The origin of this receptor is a man aged 18 to 35 who had recovered from COVID-19. The chain couples TRBV20-1 to TRBJ2-7; 12 central bases correspond to TRBD2. The DNA reads TGCAGTGCTAGTGATCTAGCGGGAGGGTACGAGCAGTACTTC. The translation is CSASDLAGGYEQYF.